This T cell receptor (beta chain) was captured by sequencing in a study of blood T cells in healthy people across ages. Study observations and caveats: Diversity was higher, and naive CD4+ cells more numerous, in long-lived donors than in aged donors. CMV status of donors was unknown, possibly confounding expanded clonotype changes. When one million T cells were used, diversity estimates were thought to be underestimates.

Primed by a sample-barcoded 5' primer and a J-beta primer mix, a second PCR proceeded for about 6 to 11 cycles. TCRdb re-derived calls from the 5' RACE reads in MiXCR, one entry per CDR3 protein. This sample has 550,000 to 800,000 distinct CDR3 sequences, with around 21% found just once. Details on this clonotype: Its specificity is not known.

Germline CDR1 SQVTM, CDR2 ANQGSEA. CDR3 length equals 16 residues. The V segment lost 8 bases and the J segment 4 bases; nucleotides outside the gene matches: 15. The sequenced sample consisted of blood. This rearrangement joins TRBV29-1 to TRBJ1-3, with 9 bases matching TRBD1. This clonotype was obtained from a man between 65 and 80 years old in good health. CDR3 DNA: TGCAGCCCTGAGGAGCCGGGACAGGGATCCGGAAACACCATATATTTT. It codes for CSPEEPGQGSGNTIYF.